One sample yielded the 29 T cell receptor beta chains listed below, sequenced in a study of Graves' ophthalmopathy and Graves' hyperthyroidism. The TCR beta CDR3 regions underwent amplification from RNA transcripts. HTBI primers were employed in first-round RT-PCR, then a second-round multiplex PCR followed. TCRdb passed the multiplex PCR reads through MiXCR, listing each CDR3 protein once. Of 170,000 or so distinct CDR3 sequences in the sample, around 39% were seen once. The sequenced sample consisted of peripheral blood. These receptors came from a man aged 30 to 45 with Graves' ophthalmopathy.

This clonotype has more than one count but fewer than ten. The chain combines TRBV6-1 with TRBJ2-5; 10 bases line up with TRBD2. Trimming at V came to 0 bases and at J to 4 bases, leaving 11 bases not matched to a gene. This CDR3 region has 18 residues. Germline V gives CDR1 MNHNS, CDR2 SASEGT. The CDR3 sequence: CASSEALHASGSRETQYF. As DNA, the CDR3 is TGTGCCAGCAGTGAAGCGCTTCATGCTAGCGGGAGCCGAGAGACCCAGTACTTC.

The V gene is TRBV19, the J gene TRBJ2-7, with D perhaps matching TRBD2 (5 bases). V was cut by 1 base and J by 0 bases, with 19 bases left in between. The CDR3 loop spans 18 amino acids. Germline V lookup: CDR1 LNHDA, CDR2 SQIVND (reference sequence). The CDR3 spells CASSIVGIGGRSSYEQYF. The CDR3 DNA reads TGTGCCAGTAGTATAGTGGGTATCGGTGGGAGAAGCTCCTACGAGCAGTACTTC.

This clonotype was detected many times. The chain employs TRBV7-8 and TRBJ2-5; 12 bases agree with TRBD1. The CDR3 length is 15 residues. From germline, CDR1 is SGHVS and CDR2 FQNEAQ. Trimming removed 7 bases from V and 4 bases from J; junction bases left unmatched: 7. The DNA of the CDR3 is TGTGCCAGCATGGGACAGGGGGCTTTGGGAGAGACCCAGTACTTC. This encodes CASMGQGALGETQYF.

This clonotype has at least ten counts. The V and J genes are TRBV7-2 and TRBJ1-6; 9 nucleotides agree with TRBD1. The J segment lost 7 bases and the V segment lost 5 bases, leaving 6 bases of the junction unmatched. The CDR3 consists of 15 residues. Germline V gene lookup returns CDR1 SGHTA and CDR2 FQGNSA. The CDR3 reads CASSRGTGRNSPLHF. CDR3 bases: TGTGCCAGCAGCCGCGGGACAGGGAGGAATTCACCCCTCCACTTT.

The V call is TRBV28, the J call TRBJ2-7; D uncertain. V was trimmed by 7 bases and J by 7 bases, leaving 23 bases between them. The CDR3 contains 15 residues. Germline CDR1 and CDR2: MDHEN and SYDVKM. CDR3 sequence: CASTSNSGVSVEQYF. CDR3 in DNA: TGTGCCAGCACCTCCAATAGTGGGGTGTCTGTAGAGCAGTACTTC.

This clonotype came up many times. The chain has TRBV28 and TRBJ2-7; 7 bases match TRBD2. Germline-derived CDR1 and CDR2 are MDHEN and SYDVKM. The length of the CDR3 is 15 residues. The J segment lost 3 bases and the V segment lost 2 bases, leaving 7 bases of the junction unmatched. CDR3 sequence reads: CASSLVREYGYEQYF. CDR3 nucleotide sequence: TGTGCCAGCAGTTTAGTGCGGGAGTACGGCTACGAGCAGTACTTC.

The chain links TRBV10-3 to TRBJ1-2; tentatively, D is TRBD1 (5 bases). Trimming took 10 bases from V and 0 from J, leaving 18 bases between them. Germline V gene sequence: CDR1 ENHRY, CDR2 SYGVKD. The length of the CDR3 is 15 residues. The CDR3 DNA sequence: TGTGCCACGTTCGACAGCAGCGAAACTAACTATGGCTACACCTTC. It encodes CATFDSSETNYGYTF.

The CDR3 sequence: CASSFSRQETQYF. The CDR3 DNA sequence: TGTGCCAGCAGTTTTTCCAGGCAAGAGACCCAGTACTTC. The rearrangement joins TRBV12-3 or TRBV12-4 to TRBJ2-5; D unresolved. The CDR3 totals 13 residues. V was clipped by 3 bases and J by 2 bases, with 7 bases between them.

The J gene is TRBJ1-1, the V gene TRBV6-1; D might be TRBD1 (5 bases). The V and J ends lost 10 bases and 11 bases respectively, with 14 bases between them. Germline-derived CDR1 and CDR2 are MNHNS and SASEGT. There are 10 residues in the CDR3. The CDR3, as DNA: TGTGCCACCTCCAGGGACGTGGCTTTCTTT. It specifies CATSRDVAFF.

The gene calls are TRBV5-1 and TRBJ1-1; TRBD1 agrees at 8 bases. From germline, CDR1 is SGHRS and CDR2 YFSETQ. This CDR3 has 16 residues. Trimming took 7 bases from V and 1 from J; bases not matched to a gene: 12. The CDR3 nucleotides read TGCGCCAGCTCGTACGGACAGGGAAACAAGAACACTGAAGCTTTCTTT. It yields the protein CASSYGQGNKNTEAFF.

J is TRBJ1-1 and V is TRBV2; no clear D gene. With 6 bases removed from V and 3 bases from J, the gap between germline ends came to 14 bases. The CDR3 totals 14 residues. The germline gives CDR1 SNHLY, CDR2 FYNNEI. CDR3 sequence (DNA): TGTGCCAGCAGCCAGGAAAGGTTTGACACTGAAGCTTTCTTT. Translating gives CASSQERFDTEAFF.

This clonotype was recorded at least ten times. This chain joins TRBV7-2 and TRBJ2-5, with D possibly being TRBD2 (6 bases). The CDR3 has 16 residues. The V end lost 3 bases, the J end lost 5 bases, and 19 bases lay between the germline ends. Per the germline V gene, CDR1 is SGHTA and CDR2 is FQGNSA. The CDR3 nucleotides are TGTGCCAGCAGCTTGAGGGTAGCGGCTTTGAGGGAGACCCAGTACTTC. This encodes CASSLRVAALRETQYF. Full variable domain (missing parts from reference TRBV7-2 and TRBJ2-5): GAGVSQSPSNKVTEKGKDVELRCDPISGHTALYWYRQSLGQGLEFLIYFQGNSAPDKSGLPSDRFSAERTGGSVSTLTIQRTQQEDSAVYLCASSLRVAALRETQYFGPGTRLLVL.

In its sample, this clonotype was seen many times. The chain employs TRBV28 and TRBJ2-7, with D uncertain. Germline V lookup: CDR1 MDHEN, CDR2 SYDVKM. V was shortened by 3 bases and J by 6 bases, with 9 bases between the two germline ends. The CDR3 length is 12 residues. The CDR3 nucleotides are TGTGCCAGCAGTTTGGGTGGTCCCGAGCAGTACTTC. Residues: CASSLGGPEQYF. The full variable domain, its missing parts supplied by reference TRBV28 and TRBJ2-7, is DVKVTQSSRYLVKRTGEKVFLECVQDMDHENMFWYRQDPGLGLRLIYFSYDVKMKEKGDIPEGYSVSREKKERFSLILESASTNQTSMYLCASSLGGPEQYFGPGTRLTVT.

This clonotype occurred many times. The rearrangement joins TRBV11-2 to TRBJ2-7; TRBD2 aligns across 10 bases. V shed 5 bases, J shed 2 bases, and the junction held 9 bases outside the gene matches. The germline CDR1 and CDR2 sequences are SGHAT and FQNNGV. This CDR3 region has 16 residues. The CDR3 reads CASSTRTSGAPYEQYF. The CDR3 coding sequence is TGTGCCAGCAGCACAAGGACTAGCGGAGCCCCCTACGAGCAGTACTTC.

At least ten counts were recorded for this clonotype. V and J are TRBV2 and TRBJ2-5; 7 positions match TRBD1. CDR1 and CDR2 (germline): SNHLY, FYNNEI. Germline trimming cut 7 bases from V and 4 bases from J; bases unmatched to any gene: 9. This CDR3 contains 14 residues. This chain's CDR3 is CASTPGSGGETQYF. Here the CDR3 DNA reads TGTGCCAGCACGCCGGGGTCAGGGGGAGAGACCCAGTACTTC.

This sequence joins TRBV6-2 or TRBV6-3 and TRBJ1-1, with D unresolved. Trimming took off 4 bases at V and 0 bases at J, with 12 bases between the two ends. The germline V gene encodes CDR1 MNHEY and CDR2 SVGEGT. The CDR3 length is 15 residues. The CDR3 sequence is CASSFPRGVNTEAFF. The DNA for the CDR3 is TGTGCCAGCAGTTTTCCCCGCGGGGTGAACACTGAAGCTTTCTTT.

Many counts were recorded for this clonotype. The chain combines TRBV7-2 with TRBJ2-2; TRBD2 might be the D (5 bases). The CDR3 sequence is 14 residues long. Per germline, CDR1 SGHTA and CDR2 FQGNSA. V was shortened by 3 bases and J by 5 bases, with 10 bases between the two germline ends. CDR3 nucleotide sequence: TGTGCCAGCAGCTTGGGAGTGGATACCGGGGAGCTGTTTTTT. It specifies CASSLGVDTGELFF.

J is TRBJ1-5 and V is TRBV28; TRBD1 agrees at 7 bases. Germline lookup yields CDR1 MDHEN and CDR2 SYDVKM. This CDR3 is built from 18 residues. Trimming removed 4 bases from V and 5 bases from J; junction bases left unmatched: 17. The CDR3 region is CASSSPRGTVIADQPQHF. The CDR3 nucleotides read TGTGCCAGCAGTTCCCCACGGGGGACAGTTATAGCGGATCAGCCCCAGCATTTT. The whole variable domain, filled in from reference TRBV28 and TRBJ1-5, reads DVKVTQSSRYLVKRTGEKVFLECVQDMDHENMFWYRQDPGLGLRLIYFSYDVKMKEKGDIPEGYSVSREKKERFSLILESASTNQTSMYLCASSSPRGTVIADQPQHFGDGTRLSIL.

This clonotype was counted many times. The J gene is TRBJ2-7, the V gene TRBV7-2; 7 bases agree with TRBD2. The CDR3 contains 14 residues. After removal of 3 bases from V and 7 bases from J, the junction contained 9 bases not matched to a gene. CDR1 SGHTA and CDR2 FQGNSA come from the germline V gene. This CDR3 is CASSLAGVGWEQYF. DNA for the CDR3: TGTGCCAGCAGCTTGGCGGGAGTTGGTTGGGAGCAGTACTTC.

This clonotype was seen many times. The V and J genes are TRBV7-2 and TRBJ1-5; weak D call: TRBD1 (6 bases). Trimming left V 0 bases short and J 6 bases short, with 9 bases between. Germline V CDR1 and CDR2: SGHTA, FQGNSA. The CDR3 has 14 residues. This chain's CDR3 is CASSLAGGGQPQHF. The DNA of the CDR3 is TGTGCCAGCAGCTTAGCAGGGGGAGGTCAGCCCCAGCATTTT.

Many counts were recorded for this clonotype. V usage is TRBV12-3 or TRBV12-4 and J usage is TRBJ2-3; 9 positions agree with TRBD1. This CDR3 is 15 amino acids long. V was pared by 6 bases and J by 5 bases, with 9 bases of the junction left unmatched. CDR3 in DNA: TGTGCCAGCAGCCGCACAGGGGGCATTGGAGATACGCAGTATTTT. Amino acids: CASSRTGGIGDTQYF.

This clonotype was counted at least ten times. The chain joins TRBV12-3 or TRBV12-4 to TRBJ2-5, with 8 bases aligning to TRBD1. The V segment lost 5 bases and the J segment 5 bases; nucleotides outside the gene matches: 10. The CDR3 extends over 15 amino acids. The CDR3 loop is CASSHRDRLGETQYF. CDR3 in DNA: TGTGCCAGCAGTCACCGGGACAGGCTGGGGGAGACCCAGTACTTC.

This clonotype has a count of ten or more. This chain joins TRBV20-1 and TRBJ1-1; TRBD1 matches at 9 bases. The CDR3 extends over 15 amino acids. Looked up from germline, CDR1 is DFQATT and CDR2 is SNEGSKA (reference sequence). Trimming removed 0 bases from V and 10 bases from J; junction bases left unmatched: 12. CDR3 protein: CSARDYRGHSRGAFF. Here the CDR3 DNA reads TGCAGTGCTAGAGACTACAGGGGGCACTCAAGGGGAGCTTTCTTT.

This clonotype has at least ten counts. V gene TRBV27 combines with J gene TRBJ1-6, with 9 bases fitting TRBD1. From germline, CDR1 is MNHEY and CDR2 SMNVEV (reference sequence). The CDR3 sequence is 14 residues long. With 6 bases clipped from V and 7 bases from J, the junction kept 4 bases outside the gene matches. DNA for the CDR3: TGTGCCAGCAGGGCGACAGGGGGGAATTCACCCCTCCACTTT. Encoded protein: CASRATGGNSPLHF.

In its sample, this clonotype was seen many times. The chain uses TRBV7-2 and TRBJ1-5; D not resolved. The CDR3 is 15 amino acids. Germline V gene lookup returns CDR1 SGHTA and CDR2 FQGNSA. With 5 bases removed from V and 0 bases from J, the gap between germline ends came to 11 bases. The DNA for the CDR3 is TGTGCCAGCAGCCGGGCCGGCTATAGCAATCAGCCCCAGCATTTT. Translation: CASSRAGYSNQPQHF. The full variable domain, its missing parts supplied by reference TRBV7-2 and TRBJ1-5, is GAGVSQSPSNKVTEKGKDVELRCDPISGHTALYWYRQSLGQGLEFLIYFQGNSAPDKSGLPSDRFSAERTGGSVSTLTIQRTQQEDSAVYLCASSRAGYSNQPQHFGDGTRLSIL.

This clonotype was seen repeatedly, ten times or more. Here the CDR3 DNA reads TGCAGTGCTAGAAACGACAGGGAAATATACGAGCAGTACTTC. Protein product: CSARNDREIYEQYF. The chain is built from TRBV20-1 and TRBJ2-7, with TRBD1 matching over 7 bases. This CDR3 has 14 residues. Germline V gene data show CDR1 as DFQATT and CDR2 as SNEGSKA (reference sequence). V dropped 2 bases and J dropped 4; count of bases not matched to a gene: 8.

This chain connects TRBV30 to TRBJ2-2; weak D call: TRBD1 (5 bases). V was shortened by 2 bases and J by 3 bases, with 10 bases between the two germline ends. This CDR3 has 14 amino acids. The germline V gene has CDR1 GTSNPN and CDR2 SVGIG (reference sequence). The CDR3 coding sequence is TGTGCCTGGAGTCGTACAGGAGACACCGGGGAGCTGTTTTTT. Protein: CAWSRTGDTGELFF.

The chain links TRBV6-2 or TRBV6-3 to TRBJ1-2; 8 nucleotides agree with TRBD1. The trim removed 6 bases at V and 7 bases at J, leaving 13 bases unmatched. The CDR3 loop spans 15 amino acids. Germline lookup yields CDR1 MNHEY and CDR2 SVGEGT. The CDR3 sequence: CASSKRVGTGGGYTF. The DNA for the CDR3 is TGTGCCAGCAGCAAACGAGTGGGGACAGGAGGTGGCTACACCTTC.

The chain carries TRBV6-2 or TRBV6-3 and TRBJ1-2; D not certain. The CDR3 contains 15 residues. CDR1 is MNHEY and CDR2 is SVGEGT in the germline V gene. The V end lost 6 bases, the J end lost 0 bases, and 14 bases lay between the germline ends. Here the CDR3 reads CASSRWTHANYGYTF. The CDR3 nucleotides read TGTGCCAGCAGCCGGTGGACTCACGCTAACTATGGCTACACCTTC.